This T cell receptor beta chain was captured in a study of shared clonotypes between healthy human individuals. The study ran the assay at deep level. This table comes from immunoSEQ multiplex PCR, and its TCRdb copy is limited to in-frame clones, with some not included. The table includes some 2,500,000 clones, roughly 93% detected once. As for this clone: Other DNA variants within this sample encode the same CDR3.

Looked up from germline, CDR1 is SGHRS and CDR2 is YFSETQ. Trimming took off 0 bases at V and 4 bases at J, with 5 bases between the two ends. The CDR3 runs 12 residues. The sequenced sample consisted of naive CD4+ T cells from PBMCs. As for subset: CD45RA+ positively selected. The chain links TRBV5-1 to TRBJ2-7; D gene uncertain. The clonotype was recovered from a man between 18 and 35 years old in good health. Some clones in this sample may be carry-over from other donors' samples. CDR3 nucleotides: TGCGCCAGCAGCTTGGAAGGTTACGAGCAGTACTTC. Protein product: CASSLEGYEQYF.